This T cell receptor (beta chain) was documented in a study of blood T cells in healthy people across ages. Study conclusions and caveats: Long-lived donors carried more naive CD4+ cells and greater diversity than aged donors. Per million T cells, TCR beta diversity dropped roughly linearly as age increased. Donor CMV status was unknown, possibly confounding expanded clonotype changes.

This clonotype has a handful of counts. Its antigen is not identified. With 4 bases clipped from V and 0 bases from J, the junction kept 3 bases outside the gene matches. The CDR3 is 15 residues long. The germline V gene has CDR1 DFQATT and CDR2 SNEGSKA (reference sequence). The second PCR ran roughly 6 to 11 cycles with a sample-barcoded 5' primer and J-beta primers. TCRdb re-analysed the 5' RACE reads in MiXCR, keeping a single row per CDR3 protein. The sample has hundreds of thousands of distinct CDR3 sequences, about 30% seen once. The sample consisted of blood. The chain uses TRBV20-1 and TRBJ2-3; TRBD2 agrees at 11 bases. This sequence was found in a woman of 80 years or more in good health. This CDR3 reads CSATRLAGSTDTQYF. For the CDR3, the DNA is TGCAGTGCTACCCGACTAGCGGGGAGCACAGATACGCAGTATTTT.